This T cell receptor (beta chain) was obtained from a study of T cell responses to AZD1222 COVID-19 vaccine. Germline CDR1 MNHEY, CDR2 SMNVEV (reference sequence). Trimming removed 4 bases from V and 9 bases from J, with 13 bases in between. This CDR3 has 13 amino acids. Repertoires were generated with immunoSEQ multiplex PCR, while TCRdb's copy carries only in-frame clones and drops some. This table holds about 86,000 clones, around nine tenths found once. This chain links TRBV27 with TRBJ1-5; the D is unclear. The TCR originated in an adult who received the AZD1222 COVID-19 vaccine. The material was peripheral blood, obtained 28 days after the second AZD1222 dose. Here the CDR3 reads CASSCQVIRPQHF. The CDR3 DNA reads as TGTGCCAGCAGTTGCCAGGTCATCCGGCCCCAGCATTTT.